This is a list of T cell receptor beta chains from one sample in a study of blood T cell repertoires in COVID-19. The protocol was immunoSEQ multiplex PCR, while the TCRdb copy is restricted to in-frame clones and leaves out a portion. The sample consists of approximately 120,000 clones, approximately 74% of them appearing once. Sample: peripheral blood. These TCRs come from a man at least 80 years old with COVID-19, enrolled during active disease. CDR3s include the opening cysteine and the closing phenylalanine or tryptophan. Fields, in order: D gene, clone size, V gene, J gene, CDR3 protein, CDR3 DNA. The D gene is left open where the match is weak. Not all rows give a size; the values are once, few, many and, for expanded clones, a class.

d_call: .
clone_size: few
v_call: TRBV9
j_call: TRBJ2-6
cdr3_aa: CASSASFESSGANVLTF
cdr3_nt: TGTGCCAGCAGCGCAAGCTTTGAAAGCTCTGGGGCCAACGTCCTGACTTTC

d_call: .
clone_size: .
v_call: TRBV2
j_call: TRBJ1-2
cdr3_aa: CASTWGDGGYTF
cdr3_nt: TGTGCCAGCACCTGGGGAGATGGTGGCTACACCTTC

d_call: .
clone_size: once
v_call: TRBV6-1
j_call: TRBJ2-7
cdr3_aa: CASSEGGVTYEQYF
cdr3_nt: TGTGCCAGCAGTGAAGGGGGGGTTACCTACGAGCAGTACTTC

d_call: .
clone_size: .
v_call: TRBV27
j_call: TRBJ2-1
cdr3_aa: CASSLGPERGQFF
cdr3_nt: TGTGCCAGCAGTTTAGGCCCGGAAAGGGGGCAGTTCTTC

d_call: TRBD2
clone_size: few
v_call: TRBV6-5
j_call: TRBJ2-2
cdr3_aa: CASSYGLALMTGELFF
cdr3_nt: TGTGCCAGCAGTTACGGACTAGCGTTGATGACCGGGGAGCTGTTTTTT

d_call: TRBD2
clone_size: .
v_call: TRBV4-3
j_call: TRBJ2-3
cdr3_aa: CASSQDNAGAGTDTQYF
cdr3_nt: TGCGCCAGCAGCCAAGATAACGCGGGAGCGGGCACAGATACGCAGTATTTT

d_call: TRBD2
clone_size: once
v_call: TRBV6-5
j_call: TRBJ2-1
cdr3_aa: CASSPLAGSDNEQFF
cdr3_nt: TGTGCCAGCAGTCCCCTAGCGGGATCTGACAATGAGCAGTTCTTC

d_call: .
clone_size: .
v_call: TRBV4-3
j_call: TRBJ1-6
cdr3_aa: CASSQRGGAYNSPLHF
cdr3_nt: TGCGCCAGCAGCCAAAGGGGAGGCGCCTATAATTCACCCCTCCACTTT

d_call: .
clone_size: .
v_call: TRBV7-9
j_call: TRBJ1-6
cdr3_aa: CASSWPGVHF
cdr3_nt: TGTGCCAGCAGCTGGCCGGGAGTCCACTTT

d_call: TRBD2
clone_size: .
v_call: TRBV3-1/TRBV3-2
j_call: TRBJ2-3
cdr3_aa: CASSPPGTSGRPDTQYF
cdr3_nt: TGTGCCAGCAGCCCACCGGGCACTAGCGGGAGACCAGATACGCAGTATTTT

d_call: .
clone_size: few
v_call: TRBV6-1
j_call: TRBJ1-5
cdr3_aa: CASSEARTRHSNQPQHF
cdr3_nt: TGTGCCAGCAGTGAAGCGAGGACAAGACATAGCAATCAGCCCCAGCATTTT

d_call: .
clone_size: .
v_call: TRBV11-2
j_call: TRBJ2-7
cdr3_aa: CASSLAQGTYEQYF
cdr3_nt: TGTGCCAGCAGCTTAGCCCAGGGAACCTACGAGCAGTACTTC

d_call: .
clone_size: .
v_call: TRBV6-1
j_call: TRBJ2-2
cdr3_aa: CASSEQGLGGELFF
cdr3_nt: TGTGCCAGCAGTGAACAGGGGCTAGGCGGGGAGCTGTTTTTT

d_call: .
clone_size: once
v_call: TRBV3-1/TRBV3-2
j_call: TRBJ2-2
cdr3_aa: CASLGENTGELFF
cdr3_nt: TGTGCCAGCCTTGGAGAGAACACCGGGGAGCTGTTTTTT

d_call: .
clone_size: .
v_call: TRBV11-3
j_call: TRBJ2-1
cdr3_aa: CASSRGLNEQFF
cdr3_nt: TGTGCCAGTTCCAGGGGATTAAATGAGCAGTTCTTC

d_call: TRBD2
clone_size: .
v_call: TRBV6-2/TRBV6-3
j_call: TRBJ2-7
cdr3_aa: CASSYHPISGGLSYEQYF
cdr3_nt: TGTGCCAGCAGTTACCACCCCATTAGCGGGGGACTCTCCTACGAGCAGTACTTC

d_call: .
clone_size: few
v_call: TRBV5-5
j_call: TRBJ1-1
cdr3_aa: CASSFDSQGTEAFF
cdr3_nt: TGTGCCAGCAGCTTCGACAGCCAGGGCACTGAAGCTTTCTTT

d_call: .
clone_size: .
v_call: TRBV6-5
j_call: TRBJ2-7
cdr3_aa: CASSHAGGAGYEQYF
cdr3_nt: TGTGCCAGCAGTCACGCAGGAGGGGCTGGCTACGAGCAGTACTTC

d_call: TRBD2
clone_size: .
v_call: TRBV29-1
j_call: TRBJ2-2
cdr3_aa: CSVLSTSVLNTGELFF
cdr3_nt: TGCAGCGTTTTATCGACTAGCGTCCTGAACACCGGGGAGCTGTTTTTT

d_call: .
clone_size: .
v_call: TRBV7-3
j_call: TRBJ1-6
cdr3_aa: CASSLSGNYNSPLHF
cdr3_nt: TGTGCCAGCAGCTTAAGCGGAAACTATAATTCACCCCTCCACTTT

d_call: TRBD2
clone_size: once
v_call: TRBV4-2
j_call: TRBJ2-3
cdr3_aa: CASSQKEGELAGPSTDTQYF
cdr3_nt: TGTGCCAGCAGCCAAAAAGAGGGGGAATTAGCGGGACCAAGCACAGATACGCAGTATTTT

d_call: TRBD2
clone_size: .
v_call: TRBV9
j_call: TRBJ2-7
cdr3_aa: CASSLSAGGPYEQYF
cdr3_nt: TGTGCCAGCAGCCTATCAGCGGGAGGGCCGTACGAGCAGTACTTC

d_call: TRBD1
clone_size: .
v_call: TRBV5-4
j_call: TRBJ1-3
cdr3_aa: CASSRGTGRGGGNTIYF
cdr3_nt: TGTGCCAGCAGCCGAGGGACAGGTCGCGGAGGTGGCAACACCATATATTTT

d_call: .
clone_size: .
v_call: TRBV7-9
j_call: TRBJ2-3
cdr3_aa: CASGSTGRVADTQYF
cdr3_nt: TGTGCCAGCGGATCCACAGGGCGGGTTGCAGATACGCAGTATTTT

d_call: TRBD2
clone_size: .
v_call: TRBV7-2
j_call: TRBJ2-5
cdr3_aa: CASSHQLAGARETQYF
cdr3_nt: TGTGCCAGCAGTCATCAACTAGCGGGAGCCCGGGAGACCCAGTACTTC

d_call: .
clone_size: .
v_call: TRBV27
j_call: TRBJ1-2
cdr3_aa: CASSFPGYGYTF
cdr3_nt: TGTGCCAGCAGTTTCCCGGGTTATGGCTACACCTTC

d_call: TRBD2
clone_size: .
v_call: TRBV4-1
j_call: TRBJ2-1
cdr3_aa: CASSPLSGIEQFF
cdr3_nt: TGCGCCAGCAGTCCCCTTAGCGGGATCGAGCAGTTCTTC

d_call: TRBD1
clone_size: few
v_call: TRBV6-6
j_call: TRBJ1-5
cdr3_aa: CASTHHDRANQPQHF
cdr3_nt: TGTGCCAGCACCCATCATGACAGGGCCAATCAGCCCCAGCATTTT

d_call: TRBD2
clone_size: .
v_call: TRBV5-5
j_call: TRBJ2-1
cdr3_aa: CASSLEGGWVQFF
cdr3_nt: TGTGCCAGCAGCTTGGAGGGAGGGTGGGTGCAGTTCTTC

d_call: TRBD1
clone_size: .
v_call: TRBV11-1
j_call: TRBJ2-7
cdr3_aa: CASSRRQGSYEQYF
cdr3_nt: TGTGCCAGCAGTAGACGACAGGGTAGTTACGAGCAGTACTTC

d_call: TRBD1
clone_size: .
v_call: TRBV27
j_call: TRBJ2-1
cdr3_aa: CASSLGTVAYNEQFF
cdr3_nt: TGTGCCAGCAGTTTAGGGACAGTGGCATACAATGAGCAGTTCTTC

d_call: TRBD1
clone_size: .
v_call: TRBV19
j_call: TRBJ2-7
cdr3_aa: CASSPLGQGWYEQYF
cdr3_nt: TGTGCCAGTAGTCCCCTTGGACAGGGGTGGTACGAGCAGTACTTC

d_call: TRBD1
clone_size: .
v_call: TRBV5-4
j_call: TRBJ1-6
cdr3_aa: CASRTGTGDSPLHF
cdr3_nt: TGTGCCAGCAGGACCGGGACAGGGGATTCACCCCTCCACTTT

d_call: TRBD1
clone_size: many
v_call: TRBV27
j_call: TRBJ1-2
cdr3_aa: CASSFGQVGYGYTF
cdr3_nt: TGTGCCAGCAGTTTTGGACAGGTTGGATATGGCTACACCTTC

d_call: TRBD1
clone_size: .
v_call: TRBV28
j_call: TRBJ1-1
cdr3_aa: CASRASGTAKTGAEAFF
cdr3_nt: TGTGCCAGCAGAGCCTCCGGGACAGCAAAAACAGGCGCTGAAGCTTTCTTT

d_call: .
clone_size: .
v_call: TRBV19
j_call: TRBJ1-6
cdr3_aa: CASSIGLQSLHF
cdr3_nt: TGTGCCAGTAGTATAGGACTTCAGTCCCTCCACTTT

d_call: TRBD1
clone_size: .
v_call: TRBV2
j_call: TRBJ1-3
cdr3_aa: CASSAQGLGNTIYF
cdr3_nt: TGTGCCAGCAGTGCACAGGGGCTTGGAAACACCATATATTTT

d_call: .
clone_size: .
v_call: TRBV7-9
j_call: TRBJ2-1
cdr3_aa: CASSLLVGEQFF
cdr3_nt: TGTGCCAGCAGCTTATTGGTCGGTGAGCAGTTCTTC

d_call: .
clone_size: few
v_call: TRBV5-6
j_call: TRBJ2-7
cdr3_aa: CASSLGGDFYEQYF
cdr3_nt: TGTGCCAGCAGCCTAGGGGGAGATTTCTACGAGCAGTACTTC

d_call: .
clone_size: .
v_call: TRBV20-1
j_call: TRBJ2-1
cdr3_aa: CSARDNNEQFF
cdr3_nt: TGCAGTGCTAGAGACAACAATGAGCAGTTCTTC

d_call: TRBD2
clone_size: .
v_call: TRBV5-6
j_call: TRBJ2-7
cdr3_aa: CASIEAGASYEQYF
cdr3_nt: TGTGCCAGCATCGAAGCGGGAGCCTCCTACGAGCAGTACTTC

d_call: .
clone_size: .
v_call: TRBV6-5
j_call: TRBJ2-2
cdr3_aa: CASRAANTGELFF
cdr3_nt: TGTGCCAGCAGAGCGGCCAACACCGGGGAGCTGTTTTTT

d_call: TRBD1
clone_size: .
v_call: TRBV3-1/TRBV3-2
j_call: TRBJ1-1
cdr3_aa: CASSQPTETGRNTEAFF
cdr3_nt: TGTGCCAGCAGCCAACCTACCGAGACAGGGCGGAACACTGAAGCTTTCTTT

d_call: TRBD1
clone_size: .
v_call: TRBV6-6
j_call: TRBJ2-3
cdr3_aa: CASSGTVEDTQYF
cdr3_nt: TGTGCCAGCAGTGGGACAGTAGAAGATACGCAGTATTTT

d_call: .
clone_size: .
v_call: TRBV5-1
j_call: TRBJ1-6
cdr3_aa: CASSSGGPYNSPLHF
cdr3_nt: TGCGCCAGCAGCTCGGGGGGTCCGTATAATTCACCCCTCCACTTT

d_call: TRBD1
clone_size: .
v_call: TRBV7-3
j_call: TRBJ1-6
cdr3_aa: CASSPRTGHNSPLHF
cdr3_nt: TGTGCCAGCAGCCCGAGGACAGGGCATAATTCACCCCTCCACTTT

d_call: .
clone_size: .
v_call: TRBV12-3/TRBV12-4
j_call: TRBJ1-2
cdr3_aa: CASSHSRGYTF
cdr3_nt: TGTGCCAGCAGTCACAGCCGGGGCTACACCTTC

d_call: TRBD1
clone_size: .
v_call: TRBV27
j_call: TRBJ2-7
cdr3_aa: CASSPGTGASSYEQYF
cdr3_nt: TGTGCCAGCAGCCCCGGGACAGGTGCAAGCTCCTACGAGCAGTACTTC

d_call: .
clone_size: .
v_call: TRBV6-5
j_call: TRBJ1-1
cdr3_aa: CASKDKLNTEAFF
cdr3_nt: TGTGCCAGCAAAGACAAGCTGAACACTGAAGCTTTCTTT

d_call: .
clone_size: .
v_call: TRBV7-6
j_call: TRBJ2-3
cdr3_aa: CASSLRREGDTQYF
cdr3_nt: TGTGCCAGCAGCTTAAGGCGGGAAGGAGATACGCAGTATTTT

d_call: TRBD1
clone_size: .
v_call: TRBV4-2
j_call: TRBJ1-4
cdr3_aa: CASSRGQEKLFF
cdr3_nt: TGTGCCAGCAGCCGGGGACAGGAAAAACTGTTTTTT